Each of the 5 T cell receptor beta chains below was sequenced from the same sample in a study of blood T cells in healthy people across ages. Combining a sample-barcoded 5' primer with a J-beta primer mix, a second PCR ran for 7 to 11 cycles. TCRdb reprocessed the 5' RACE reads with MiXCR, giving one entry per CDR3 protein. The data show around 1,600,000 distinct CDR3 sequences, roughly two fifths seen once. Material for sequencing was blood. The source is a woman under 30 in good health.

The CDR3 sequence: CASSDQGVYGYTF. The CDR3 bases are TGTGCCAGCAGTGATCAAGGGGTTTACGGCTACACCTTC. The chain combines TRBV2 with TRBJ1-2, with D tentatively TRBD1 (5 bases). CDR3 size: 13 residues. Trimming removed 3 bases at V and 8 bases at J, with 13 bases between. Germline CDR1 and CDR2: SNHLY and FYNNEI.

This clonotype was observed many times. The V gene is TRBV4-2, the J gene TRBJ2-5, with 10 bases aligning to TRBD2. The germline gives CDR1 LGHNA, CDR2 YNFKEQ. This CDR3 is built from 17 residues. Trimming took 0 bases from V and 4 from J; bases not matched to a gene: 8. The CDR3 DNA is TGTGCCAGCAGCCAAGATGGTCCAGTAGCGGGAGGAGAGACCCAGTACTTC. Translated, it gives CASSQDGPVAGGETQYF.

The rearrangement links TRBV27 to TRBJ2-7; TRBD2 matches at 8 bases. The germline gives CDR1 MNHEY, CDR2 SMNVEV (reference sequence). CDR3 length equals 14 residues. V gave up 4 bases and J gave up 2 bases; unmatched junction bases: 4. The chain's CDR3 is CASSWAGGPYEQYF. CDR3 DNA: TGTGCCAGCAGTTGGGCGGGAGGCCCCTACGAGCAGTACTTC.

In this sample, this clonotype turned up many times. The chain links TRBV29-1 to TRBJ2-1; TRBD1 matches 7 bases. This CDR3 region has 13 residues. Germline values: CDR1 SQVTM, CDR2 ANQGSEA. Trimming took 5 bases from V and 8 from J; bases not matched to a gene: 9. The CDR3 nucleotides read TGCAGCGTTCGGGACAGCCGAAGGGATGAGCAGTTCTTC. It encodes CSVRDSRRDEQFF.

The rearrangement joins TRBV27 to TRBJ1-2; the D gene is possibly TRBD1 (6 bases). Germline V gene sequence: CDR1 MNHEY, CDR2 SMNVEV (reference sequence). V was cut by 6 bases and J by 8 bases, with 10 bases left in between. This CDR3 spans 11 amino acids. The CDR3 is CASRPGDGYTF. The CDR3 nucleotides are TGTGCCAGCAGGCCAGGGGACGGCTACACCTTC.